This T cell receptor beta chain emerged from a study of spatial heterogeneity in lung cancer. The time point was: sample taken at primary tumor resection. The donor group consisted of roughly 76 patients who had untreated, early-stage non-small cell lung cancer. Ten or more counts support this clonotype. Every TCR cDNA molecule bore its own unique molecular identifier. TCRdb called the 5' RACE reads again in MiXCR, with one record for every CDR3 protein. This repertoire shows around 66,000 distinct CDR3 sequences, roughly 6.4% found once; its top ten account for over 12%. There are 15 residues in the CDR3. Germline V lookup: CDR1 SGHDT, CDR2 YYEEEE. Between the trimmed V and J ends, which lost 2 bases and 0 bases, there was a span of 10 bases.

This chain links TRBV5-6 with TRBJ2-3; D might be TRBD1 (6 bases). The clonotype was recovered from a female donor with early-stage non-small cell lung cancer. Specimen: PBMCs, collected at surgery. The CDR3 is CASSFQGPSTDTQYF. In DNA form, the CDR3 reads TGTGCCAGCAGCTTTCAGGGGCCTAGCACAGATACGCAGTATTTT. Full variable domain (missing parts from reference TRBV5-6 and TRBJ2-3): DAGVTQSPTHLIKTRGQQVTLRCSPKSGHDTVSWYQQALGQGPQFIFQYYEEEERQRGNFPDRFSGHQFPNYSSELNVNALLLGDSALYLCASSFQGPSTDTQYFGPGTRLTVL.